The clone carrying this T cell receptor (beta chain) was seen a few times. What it binds is not known. Here immunoSEQ multiplex PCR was the method, and the copy in TCRdb shows in-frame clones only, minus some. The sample holds 140,000 to 150,000 clones, around 76% seen once. This record belongs to a study of cytotoxic CD8 clonotypes in ibrutinib-treated CLL. Background on the study: Partial responses totalled around 25 and complete responses 2; after median approximately 64 months, about 15 remained remitted and approximately twelve progressed. Response samples were taken after a median of roughly 11 months on treatment, range 6 to 36. Study observations and caveats: Public clonotypes were rare and shrank or held steady on treatment. The study found clonality rose at ibrutinib response, then fell toward baseline at progression.

This CDR3 has 19 amino acids. Germline CDR1 reads LNHDA; CDR2 reads SQIVND (reference sequence). Trimming took 5 bases from V and 0 from J; bases not matched to a gene: 13. This material consisted of PBMCs, taken after 24 months of ibrutinib treatment. The chain is built from TRBV19 and TRBJ2-5, with 12 positions matching TRBD2. The receptor was isolated from a human donor with chronic lymphocytic leukemia. The CDR3 reads CASSWSLAGGIPYQETQYF. The CDR3, as DNA: TGTGCCAGTAGTTGGTCACTAGCGGGGGGAATACCGTACCAAGAGACCCAGTACTTC. Full variable domain (remainder filled in from reference TRBV19 and TRBJ2-5): DGGITQSPKYLFRKEGQNVTLSCEQNLNHDAMYWYRQDPGQGLRLIYYSQIVNDFQKGDIAEGYSVSREKKESFPLTVTSAQKNPTAFYLCASSWSLAGGIPYQETQYFGPGTRLLVL.